These T cell receptor beta chains were read from a single sample in a study of TIL therapy for anti-PD-1-resistant metastatic lung cancer. The repertoire was sequenced with immunoSEQ multiplex PCR; TCRdb's copy has only in-frame clones and lacks some. The sample includes tens of thousands of clones, around 63% of them seen just once. The source material was blood, sampled at baseline. The origin of the receptors is a person between 30 and 79 years old with non-small cell lung cancer. The CDR3 runs from the conserved cysteine through the conserved F or W. Fields, in order: J gene, V gene, clone size, D gene, CDR3 protein, CDR3 DNA. D genes are given only for firm matches. Expanded clones are given a class, and other clones once, few, many or no size at all.

TRBJ2-4 TRBV9 . . CASSVGPGEDIQYF TGTGCCAGCAGCGTAGGTCCAGGAGAGGACATTCAGTACTTC
TRBJ2-5 TRBV10-3 . TRBD2 CAISQGTSGSVETQYF TGTGCCATCAGTCAAGGGACTAGCGGGAGTGTAGAGACCCAGTACTTC
TRBJ2-4 TRBV11-2 . . CASSQRGTFIQYF TGTGCCAGCAGCCAGAGAGGGACATTCATTCAGTACTTC
TRBJ1-3 TRBV21-1 many . CASSKEARAGNTIYF TGTGCCAGCAGCAAAGAAGCCAGGGCTGGAAACACCATATATTTT
TRBJ1-1 TRBV19 . . CASRKGDGWGNTEAFF TGTGCCAGTAGAAAGGGGGACGGGTGGGGGAACACTGAAGCTTTCTTT
TRBJ1-6 TRBV2 . TRBD1 CASSEAGQGGFNSPLHF TGTGCCAGCAGTGAAGCCGGACAGGGGGGTTTTAATTCACCCCTCCACTTT
TRBJ1-6 TRBV2 . . CASQTEHNSPPHF TGTGCCAGCCAGACGGAACATAATTCACCCCCCCACTTT
TRBJ2-7 TRBV19 . . CASSIGQDYEQYF TGTGCCAGTAGTATCGGGCAGGACTACGAGCAGTACTTC
TRBJ1-2 TRBV5-1 . . CASSLGGQGGYTF TGCGCCAGCAGCTTGGGGGGGCAAGGCGGCTACACCTTC
TRBJ2-1 TRBV13 . TRBD2 CASTSMLGRAAYNEQFF TGTGCCAGCACTTCCATGCTCGGGAGGGCCGCCTACAATGAGCAGTTCTTC
TRBJ2-1 TRBV7-9 . . CASSLGIGAYNEQFF TGTGCCAGCAGCTTAGGGATAGGGGCTTACAATGAGCAGTTCTTC
TRBJ2-5 TRBV9 . . CASSVAEETQYF TGTGCCAGCAGCGTAGCTGAAGAGACCCAGTACTTC
TRBJ2-7 TRBV11-3 . . CASSSSNPWEQYF TGTGCCAGCAGCTCTTCGAACCCTTGGGAGCAGTACTTC
TRBJ1-3 TRBV2 . . CASSAHGGTGNTIYF TGTGCCAGCAGTGCCCACGGCGGAACTGGAAACACCATATATTTT
TRBJ2-3 TRBV9 . TRBD2 CASSPSGSVTDTQYF TGTGCCAGCAGCCCGAGCGGGAGTGTCACAGATACGCAGTATTTT
TRBJ1-4 TRBV30 medium-sized TRBD1 CAWDRGRMEKLFF TGTGCCTGGGACAGGGGGCGAATGGAAAAACTGTTTTTT
TRBJ2-5 TRBV28 . . CASSIGAQGGETQYF TGTGCCAGCAGTATCGGGGCTCAAGGAGGAGAGACCCAGTACTTC
TRBJ1-1 TRBV30 few . CAWTMIRFGTEAFF TGTGCCTGGACAATGATTAGGTTTGGCACTGAAGCTTTCTTT
TRBJ2-3 TRBV10-2 . . CASSETQSRTDTQYF TGCGCCAGCAGTGAGACACAAAGTCGCACAGATACGCAGTATTTT
TRBJ2-7 TRBV7-9 once TRBD1 CASSVGQGGQYF TGTGCCAGCAGCGTCGGACAGGGCGGGCAGTACTTC
TRBJ2-3 TRBV27 . . CASASWASAGTQYF TGTGCCAGCGCATCTTGGGCTAGCGCAGGTACGCAGTATTTT
TRBJ2-5 TRBV2 . . CASSANSGAEETQYF TGTGCCAGCAGTGCAAATAGCGGTGCTGAAGAGACCCAGTACTTC
TRBJ2-1 TRBV5-1 . TRBD2 CASSSFAGGNNEQFF TGCGCCAGCAGCTCATTTGCGGGAGGAAACAATGAGCAGTTCTTC
TRBJ1-2 TRBV7-9 . . CASSFHGSARGGYTF TGTGCCAGCAGCTTCCATGGATCCGCCCGCGGGGGCTACACCTTC